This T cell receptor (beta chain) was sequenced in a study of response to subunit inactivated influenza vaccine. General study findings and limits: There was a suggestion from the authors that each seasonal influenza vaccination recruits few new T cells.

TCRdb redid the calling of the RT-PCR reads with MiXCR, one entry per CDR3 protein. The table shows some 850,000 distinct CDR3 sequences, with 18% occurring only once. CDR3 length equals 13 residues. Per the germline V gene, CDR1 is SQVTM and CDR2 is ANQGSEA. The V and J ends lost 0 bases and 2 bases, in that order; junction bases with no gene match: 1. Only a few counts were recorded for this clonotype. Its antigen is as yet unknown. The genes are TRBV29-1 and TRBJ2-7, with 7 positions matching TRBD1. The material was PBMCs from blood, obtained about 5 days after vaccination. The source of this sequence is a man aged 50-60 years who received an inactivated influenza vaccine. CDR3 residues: CSVEETGAYEQYF. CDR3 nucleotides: TGCAGCGTTGAAGAAACAGGGGCCTACGAGCAGTACTTC.